The clone carrying this T cell receptor beta chain was counted ten times or more. V lost 4 bases, J lost 5 bases, and 7 bases stayed unmatched. The CDR3 length is 14 residues. From germline, CDR1 is MNHNS and CDR2 SASEGT. These data belong to a study of glioma-infiltrating T cells. Amplification of TCR alpha and beta CDR3 regions from RNA used iRepertoire nested multiplex PCR. Each CDR3 protein is one row after TCRdb ran MiXCR on the multiplex PCR reads. The sample consists of approximately 400,000 distinct CDR3 sequences, 41% of them appearing once. The gene calls are TRBV6-1 and TRBJ1-2; TRBD1 agrees at 7 bases. The sequencing sample was made of glioma tissue, nonneoplastic brain tissue, or PBMCs (not recorded which). The receptor comes from a human donor with low-grade glioma or glioblastoma, undergoing nonglioma brain surgery, or in good health (not recorded which). CDR3 residues: CASSAQTGLYGYTF. The CDR3 coding sequence is TGTGCCAGCAGTGCGCAGACAGGGCTTTATGGCTACACCTTC.